The 15 T cell receptor beta chains below all came from one sample that was sequenced in a study of blood T cells in healthy people across ages (dated by TCRdb to the mid-2010s). The protocol used for the library was 5' RACE. The data were produced on an Illumina HiSeq 2500. The second PCR ran for roughly 7 to 12 cycles and used a J-beta primer mix along with a sample-barcoded 5' primer. TCRdb ran its own pipeline on the public reads, namely fastp trimming at Q25 and MiXCR clone calling, and kept in-frame beta chains. Duplicate CDR3 protein sequences are folded into a single record with the most common DNA and genes. A total of 700,000 or so distinct CDR3 sequences appear in this sample, 40% to 50% of them only once. The ten top clones hold around 30% of the sample. Sequencing was done on a sample of blood. The receptors come from an elderly man in good health.

The CDR3 DNA reads TGTGCCAGCAGCTTAAGGGGGACAGGACGACAAGAGACCCAGTACTTC. It encodes CASSLRGTGRQETQYF. This rearrangement joins TRBV7-6 to TRBJ2-5, with TRBD1 identical over 8 bases. This CDR3 contains 16 residues. Germline V gene lookup returns CDR1 SGHVS and CDR2 FNYEAQ. V was clipped by 2 bases and J by 2 bases; unmatched bases: 7.

The table lists this clonotype with a count of one. This rearrangement joins TRBV10-3 to TRBJ2-7, with TRBD1 matching 7 bases. From germline, CDR1 is ENHRY and CDR2 SYGVKD. V was clipped by 10 bases and J by 4 bases; unmatched bases: 7. This CDR3 is built from 12 residues. CDR3 sequence reads: CATRDRQYEQYF. In nucleotides, the CDR3 is TGTGCCACTCGGGACAGACAGTACGAGCAGTACTTC.

V is TRBV18 and J is TRBJ2-1, with 9 bases aligning to TRBD1. The CDR3 is made up of 14 amino acids. V was pared by 5 bases and J by 5 bases, with 4 bases of the junction left unmatched. Germline assignment: CDR1 KGHSH and CDR2 LQKENI. CDR3 nucleotide sequence: TGTGCCAGCTCAACCCGGGACAGGGACAATGAGCAGTTCTTC. Its protein is CASSTRDRDNEQFF.

This chain uses TRBV7-2 with TRBJ2-1; 7 nucleotides match TRBD1. Germline trimming cut 1 base from V and 12 bases from J; bases unmatched to any gene: 6. Looked up from germline, CDR1 is SGHTA and CDR2 is FQGNSA. The CDR3 loop spans 13 amino acids. CDR3 residues: CASSLGFGDRQFF. The CDR3 coding sequence is TGTGCCAGCAGCTTAGGATTTGGGGACAGGCAGTTCTTC. Combining the CDR3 with reference TRBV7-2 and TRBJ2-1 gives the whole variable domain GAGVSQSPSNKVTEKGKDVELRCDPISGHTALYWYRQSLGQGLEFLIYFQGNSAPDKSGLPSDRFSAERTGGSVSTLTIQRTQQEDSAVYLCASSLGFGDRQFFGPGTRLTVL.

This clonotype came up many times. This rearrangement joins TRBV4-3 to TRBJ2-5; the D gene could be TRBD1 or TRBD2 (5 bases each). CDR1 LGHNA and CDR2 YSLEER come from the germline V gene. This CDR3 contains 14 residues. V was cut by 4 bases and J by 5 bases, with 14 bases left in between. CDR3 sequence reads: CASSRGTLRETQYF. The CDR3 coding sequence is TGCGCCAGCAGCCGAGGGACCCTCAGGGAGACCCAGTACTTC.

This clonotype was detected a few times. The chain uses TRBV6-2 or TRBV6-3 and TRBJ2-1; 8 bases align to TRBD2. The CDR3 loop spans 13 amino acids. V was pared by 2 bases and J by 9 bases, with 3 bases of the junction left unmatched. CDR1 and CDR2 from the germline V gene are MNHEY and SVGEGT. CDR3 region: CASSYIGRAEQFF. In DNA, the CDR3 is TGTGCCAGCAGTTACATCGGGAGGGCTGAGCAGTTCTTC.

The table lists this clonotype with a few counts. The V gene is TRBV18, the J gene TRBJ2-3, with TRBD2 matching 7 bases. Germline assignment: CDR1 KGHSH and CDR2 LQKENI. CDR3 length: 16 amino acids. J gave up 1 base and V 2 bases, and 6 bases lay outside the gene matches. Here the CDR3 DNA reads TGTGCCAGCTCACCAAAGACTGGGGGGGGCACAGATACGCAGTATTTT. This gives the protein CASSPKTGGGTDTQYF.

This clonotype was seen a handful of times. The chain combines TRBV6-2 or TRBV6-3 with TRBJ2-7; perhaps TRBD1 as D (6 bases). The V gene lost 6 bases and the J gene lost 4 bases, with 16 bases spanning the gap. The CDR3 extends over 14 amino acids. Germline loops: CDR1 MNHEY, CDR2 SVGEGT. CDR3 sequence: CASRKQGIPYEQYF. The CDR3, as DNA: TGTGCCAGCAGAAAACAGGGCATCCCTTACGAGCAGTACTTC.

This sequence joins TRBV7-2 and TRBJ1-5, with D possibly matching TRBD1 (5 bases). The CDR3 totals 16 residues. V lost 1 base and J 1 base, leaving 11 bases between the germline ends. The germline gives CDR1 SGHTA, CDR2 FQGNSA. The DNA of the CDR3 is TGTGCCAGCAGCTTAGGGGACCCAGACAGCAATCAGCCCCAGCATTTT. Encoded protein: CASSLGDPDSNQPQHF. Together with reference TRBV7-2 and TRBJ1-5, the CDR3 gives the full variable domain: GAGVSQSPSNKVTEKGKDVELRCDPISGHTALYWYRQSLGQGLEFLIYFQGNSAPDKSGLPSDRFSAERTGGSVSTLTIQRTQQEDSAVYLCASSLGDPDSNQPQHFGDGTRLSIL.

The sample holds a few counts of this clonotype. The chain has TRBV20-1 and TRBJ2-7; 10 nucleotides align to TRBD2. This CDR3 comprises 16 residues. V gave up 1 base and J gave up 2 bases; unmatched junction bases: 8. The germline CDR1 and CDR2 sequences are DFQATT and SNEGSKA (reference sequence). The CDR3 spells CSARALLAGYPYEQYF. The CDR3 region has the DNA TGCAGTGCTAGAGCCCTACTAGCGGGATACCCCTACGAGCAGTACTTC.

This clonotype came up a few times. This chain links TRBV5-1 with TRBJ1-1; tentatively, D is TRBD1 (5 bases). CDR1 and CDR2 (germline): SGHRS, YFSETQ. The CDR3 covers 15 residues. V lost 4 bases to trimming and J lost 2 bases, with 15 bases between them. The chain's CDR3 is CASSIIDGANTEAFF. The CDR3 DNA reads TGCGCCAGCAGCATCATCGACGGGGCTAACACTGAAGCTTTCTTT.

This clonotype occurred a few times. The V and J genes are TRBV7-9 and TRBJ1-5; D unresolved. V lost 0 bases and J lost 9, with 6 bases in between. The germline CDR1 and CDR2 sequences are SEHNR and FQNEAQ (reference sequence). The CDR3 is 12 amino acids. CDR3 amino acids: CASSLAGRPQHF. The CDR3 nucleotides are TGTGCCAGCAGCTTAGCGGGGAGGCCCCAGCATTTT.

This clonotype showed up just a few times. The genes are TRBV10-2 and TRBJ2-7; 14 bases agree with TRBD2. Germline-derived CDR1 and CDR2 are WSHSY and SAAADI. V lost 4 bases, J lost 1 base, and 9 bases stayed unmatched. This CDR3 has 18 amino acids. This CDR3 is CASSGSRTSGRRSYEQYF. The CDR3 DNA sequence: TGCGCCAGCAGTGGCTCTAGGACTAGCGGGAGGAGATCCTACGAGCAGTACTTC.

Comments on this clonotype: This may be a read error: a much more frequent sequence differs by one nucleotide. DNA of the CDR3: TGTGCCACTAGCCGGGACGTCCAAGAGGCCCAGTACTTC. Its protein product is CATSRDVQEAQYF. The genes are TRBV6-4 and TRBJ2-5, with D tentatively TRBD1 or TRBD2 (5 bases each). The germline gives CDR1 MRHNA, CDR2 SNTAGT. This CDR3 is built from 13 residues.

As regards this clonotype: A single base separates this from a much larger clone, so it may be a read error. The gene calls are TRBV2 and TRBJ2-1; no definite D call. Germline V gene lookup returns CDR1 SNHLY and CDR2 FYNNEI. V was trimmed by 3 bases and J by 12 bases, leaving 15 bases between them. This CDR3 comprises 13 residues. Here the CDR3 reads CASSEGPAQRQFF. The CDR3 DNA sequence: TGTGCCAGCAGTGAGGGCCCTGCACAACGGCAGTTCTTC.